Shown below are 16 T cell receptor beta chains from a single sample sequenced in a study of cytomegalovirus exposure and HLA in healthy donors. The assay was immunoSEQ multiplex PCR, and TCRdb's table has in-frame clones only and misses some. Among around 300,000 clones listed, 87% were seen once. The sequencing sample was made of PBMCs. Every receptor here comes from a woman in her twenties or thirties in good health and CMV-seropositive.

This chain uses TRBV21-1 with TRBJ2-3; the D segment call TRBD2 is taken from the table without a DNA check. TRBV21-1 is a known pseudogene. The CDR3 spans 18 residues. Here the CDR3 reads CASSKAGTSGDRTDTQYF. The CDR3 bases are TGTGCCAGCAGCAAAGCCGGGACTAGCGGGGACCGCACAGATACGCAGTATTTT.

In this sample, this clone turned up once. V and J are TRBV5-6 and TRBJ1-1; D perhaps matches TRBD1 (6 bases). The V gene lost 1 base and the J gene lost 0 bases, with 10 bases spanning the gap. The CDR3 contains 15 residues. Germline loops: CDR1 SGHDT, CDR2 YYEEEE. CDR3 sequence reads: CASSLPGHLNTEAFF. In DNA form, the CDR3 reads TGTGCCAGCAGCTTGCCGGGACACCTGAACACTGAAGCTTTCTTT.

DNA of the CDR3: TGTGCCTGGAGTCGCCGAGGTACGCAGTATTTT. The encoded protein is CAWSRRGTQYF. The chain couples TRBV30 to TRBJ2-3; D is undetermined. CDR1 and CDR2 from the germline V gene are GTSNPN and SVGIG (reference sequence). Deletions cut 2 bases from V and 8 bases from J, with 8 bases between. The CDR3 runs 11 residues.

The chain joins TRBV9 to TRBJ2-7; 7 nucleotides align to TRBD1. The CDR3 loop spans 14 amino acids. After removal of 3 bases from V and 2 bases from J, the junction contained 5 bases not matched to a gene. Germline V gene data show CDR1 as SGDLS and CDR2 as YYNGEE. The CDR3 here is CASSATGSTYEQYF. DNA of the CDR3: TGTGCCAGCAGCGCGACAGGGTCGACCTACGAGCAGTACTTC. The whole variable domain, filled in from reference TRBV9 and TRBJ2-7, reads DSGVTQTPKHLITATGQRVTLRCSPRSGDLSVYWYQQSLDQGLQFLIQYYNGEERAKGNILERFSAQQFPDLHSELNLSSLELGDSALYFCASSATGSTYEQYFGPGTRLTVT.

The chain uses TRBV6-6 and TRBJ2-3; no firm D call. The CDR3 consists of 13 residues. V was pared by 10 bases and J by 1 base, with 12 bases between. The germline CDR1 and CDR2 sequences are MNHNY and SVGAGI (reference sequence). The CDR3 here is CATGPVGTDTQYF. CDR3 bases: TGTGCCACGGGCCCGGTAGGCACAGATACGCAGTATTTT.

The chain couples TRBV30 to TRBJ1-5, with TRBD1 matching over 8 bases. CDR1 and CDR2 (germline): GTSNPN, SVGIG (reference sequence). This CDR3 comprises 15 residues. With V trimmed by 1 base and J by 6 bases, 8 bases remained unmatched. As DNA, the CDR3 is TGTGCCTGGAGTGCTACCCGCCAGGGGGCTCAGCCCCAGCATTTT. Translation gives CAWSATRQGAQPQHF.

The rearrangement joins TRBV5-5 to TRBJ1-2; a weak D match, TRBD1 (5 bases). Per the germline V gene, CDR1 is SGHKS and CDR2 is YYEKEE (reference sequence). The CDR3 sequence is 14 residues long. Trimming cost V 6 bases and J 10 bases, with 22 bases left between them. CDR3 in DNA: TGTGCCAGCATACTTAGGGCCCAGGGTGGTGTCTACACCTTC. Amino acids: CASILRAQGGVYTF.

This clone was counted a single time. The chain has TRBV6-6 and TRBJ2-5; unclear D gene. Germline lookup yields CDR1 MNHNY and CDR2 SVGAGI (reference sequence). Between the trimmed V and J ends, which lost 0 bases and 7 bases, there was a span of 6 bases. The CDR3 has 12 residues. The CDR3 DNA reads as TGTGCCAGCAGTTACTCGACCCTGACCCAGTACTTC. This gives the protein CASSYSTLTQYF.

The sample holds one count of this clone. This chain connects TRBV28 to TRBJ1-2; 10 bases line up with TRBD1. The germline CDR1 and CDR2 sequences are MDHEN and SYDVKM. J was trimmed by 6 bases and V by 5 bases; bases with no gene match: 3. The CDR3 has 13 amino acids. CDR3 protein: CASSQTGGNGYTF. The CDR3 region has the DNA TGTGCCAGCAGTCAGACAGGGGGCAATGGCTACACCTTC.

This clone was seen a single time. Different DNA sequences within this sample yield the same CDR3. The CDR3: CASSQAGGQETQYF. The CDR3 DNA reads as TGCGCCAGCAGCCAAGCAGGGGGTCAAGAGACCCAGTACTTC. This rearrangement joins TRBV4-1 to TRBJ2-5; TRBD1 agrees at 7 bases. CDR1 is MGHRA and CDR2 is YSYEKL in the germline V gene. There are 14 residues in the CDR3. V lost 1 base, J lost 2 bases, and 1 base stayed unmatched.

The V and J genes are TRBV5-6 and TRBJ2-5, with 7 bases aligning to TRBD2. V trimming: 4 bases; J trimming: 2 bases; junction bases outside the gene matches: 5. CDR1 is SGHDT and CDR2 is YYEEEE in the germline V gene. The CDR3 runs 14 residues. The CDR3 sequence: CASSIGLDQETQYF. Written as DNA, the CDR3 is TGTGCCAGCAGCATCGGACTAGATCAAGAGACCCAGTACTTC.

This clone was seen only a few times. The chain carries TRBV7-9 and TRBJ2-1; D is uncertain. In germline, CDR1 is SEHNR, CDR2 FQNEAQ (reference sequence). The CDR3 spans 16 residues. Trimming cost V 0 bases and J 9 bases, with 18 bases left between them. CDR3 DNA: TGTGCCAGCAGCTTAGCGGATAGCCGAGCTGCGATTGAGCAGTTCTTC. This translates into CASSLADSRAAIEQFF.

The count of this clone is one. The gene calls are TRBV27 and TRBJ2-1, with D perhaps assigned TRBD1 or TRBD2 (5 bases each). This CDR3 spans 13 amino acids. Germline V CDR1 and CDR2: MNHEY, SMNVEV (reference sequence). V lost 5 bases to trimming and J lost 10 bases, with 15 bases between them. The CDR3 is CASSLRGQSEQFF. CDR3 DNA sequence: TGTGCCAGCAGTCTGAGGGGCCAGTCCGAGCAGTTCTTC.

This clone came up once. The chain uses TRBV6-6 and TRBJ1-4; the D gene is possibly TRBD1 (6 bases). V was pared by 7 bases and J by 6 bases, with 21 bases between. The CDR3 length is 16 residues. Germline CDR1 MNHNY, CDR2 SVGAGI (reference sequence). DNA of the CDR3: TGTGCCAGCAATTGGGGCCCGGGGGGCACGGATGAAAAACTGTTTTTT. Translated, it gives CASNWGPGGTDEKLFF.

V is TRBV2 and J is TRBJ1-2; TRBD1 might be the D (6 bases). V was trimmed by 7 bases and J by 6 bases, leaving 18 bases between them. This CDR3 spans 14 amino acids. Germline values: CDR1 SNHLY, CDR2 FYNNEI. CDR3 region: CASTQTGGAHGYTF. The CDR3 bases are TGTGCCAGCACCCAGACGGGGGGGGCGCATGGCTACACCTTC.

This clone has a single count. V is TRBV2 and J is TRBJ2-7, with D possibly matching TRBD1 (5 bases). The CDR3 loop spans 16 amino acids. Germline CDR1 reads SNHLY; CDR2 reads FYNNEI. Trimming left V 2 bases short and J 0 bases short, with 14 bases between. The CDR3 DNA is TGTGCCAGCAGTGAACCCCAGGGATCATTCTCCTACGAGCAGTACTTC. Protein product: CASSEPQGSFSYEQYF.